The present T cell receptor (beta chain) was sequenced within a study of cytomegalovirus exposure and HLA in healthy donors. This CDR3 spans 15 amino acids. Germline-derived CDR1 and CDR2 are SGHRS and YFSETQ. Trimming stripped 4 bases from V and 1 base from J, with 12 bases between. Primers for the PCR totalled 60 Vbeta and 13 Jbeta. Produced via immunoSEQ multiplex PCR; TCRdb's table is partial and in-frame only. This table holds roughly 140,000 clones, roughly 80% found once. The sequenced sample consisted of PBMCs. The chain employs TRBV5-1 and TRBJ1-3; D is undetermined. This clonotype originated in a man between 35 and 55 years old in good health and CMV-seronegative. The CDR3 is CASSPSQLSGNTIYF. In DNA form, the CDR3 reads TGCGCCAGCAGCCCTTCCCAGTTATCTGGAAACACCATATATTTT. The variable domain in full, completed from reference TRBV5-1 and TRBJ1-3, reads KAGVTQTPRYLIKTRGQQVTLSCSPISGHRSVSWYQQTPGQGLQFLFEYFSETQRNKGNFPGRFSGRQFSNSRSEMNVSTLELGDSALYLCASSPSQLSGNTIYFGEGSWLTVV.